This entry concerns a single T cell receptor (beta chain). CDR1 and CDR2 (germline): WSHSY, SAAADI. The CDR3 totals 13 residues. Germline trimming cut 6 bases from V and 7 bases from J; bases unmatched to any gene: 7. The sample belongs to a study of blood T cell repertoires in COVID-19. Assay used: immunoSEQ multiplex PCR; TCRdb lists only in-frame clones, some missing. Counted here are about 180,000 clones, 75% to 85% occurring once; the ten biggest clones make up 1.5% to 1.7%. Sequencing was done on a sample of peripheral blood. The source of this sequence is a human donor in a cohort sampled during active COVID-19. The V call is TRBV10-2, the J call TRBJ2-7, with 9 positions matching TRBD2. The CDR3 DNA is TGCGCCAGCAGCATGACTAGCGGAAGTGAGCAGTACTTC. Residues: CASSMTSGSEQYF.